This T cell receptor beta chain came from a study of cytomegalovirus exposure and HLA in healthy donors. Despite likely unrecorded immune exposures, the donors were nominally healthy at the time of sampling. It was with 60 Vbeta and 13 Jbeta primers that the PCR ran. The assay was immunoSEQ multiplex PCR, and TCRdb's table has in-frame clones only and misses some. This sample's table has approximately 76,000 clones. The CDR3 is 14 residues long. Between the trimmed V and J ends, which lost 5 bases and 7 bases, there was a span of 16 bases. Germline V gene sequence: CDR1 SGHRS, CDR2 YFSETQ. The TCR sequence derives from a man aged 18 to 30 in good health and CMV-seropositive. Specimen: PBMCs. The rearrangement joins TRBV5-1 to TRBJ2-1; D is possibly TRBD2 (6 bases). The DNA for the CDR3 is TGCGCCAGCAGAACGCGGGACGGGATAAATGAGCAGTTCTTC. Amino acid sequence: CASRTRDGINEQFF.